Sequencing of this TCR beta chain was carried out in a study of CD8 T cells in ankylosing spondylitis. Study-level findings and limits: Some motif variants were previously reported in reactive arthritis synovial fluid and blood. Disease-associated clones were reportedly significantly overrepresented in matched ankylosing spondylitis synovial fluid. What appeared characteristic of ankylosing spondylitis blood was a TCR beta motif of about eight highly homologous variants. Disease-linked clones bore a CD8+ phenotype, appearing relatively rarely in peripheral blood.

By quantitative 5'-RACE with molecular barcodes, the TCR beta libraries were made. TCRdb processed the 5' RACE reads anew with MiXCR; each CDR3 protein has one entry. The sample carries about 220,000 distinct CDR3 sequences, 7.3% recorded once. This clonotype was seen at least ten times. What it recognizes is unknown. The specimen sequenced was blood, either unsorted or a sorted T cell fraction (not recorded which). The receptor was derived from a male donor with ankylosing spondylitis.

In nucleotides, the CDR3 is TGTGCCAGCAGTTTGAGCACGAACAGCTATGGCTACACCTTC. This gives the protein CASSLSTNSYGYTF. The chain carries TRBV12-3 or TRBV12-4 and TRBJ1-2; D gene uncertain. The V and J ends lost 3 bases and 4 bases respectively, with 12 bases between them. This CDR3 has 14 residues.